This entry lists 23 T cell receptor beta chains sequenced from one sample in a study of neurological immune-mediated disorders. Documented time point: longitudinal time-point 1 (baseline). TCRdb ran MiXCR on the 5' RACE reads and lists one entry per CDR3 protein. This table has tens of thousands of distinct CDR3 sequences, around a tenth appearing once. Sequencing was carried out using PBMCs. These receptors were obtained from a male donor with HTLV-1-associated myelopathy (HAM/TSP).

This clonotype has a count of ten or more. V usage is TRBV3-1 and J usage is TRBJ1-4, with D possibly TRBD1 on 6 matching bases. CDR3 length: 14 amino acids. The germline CDR1 and CDR2 sequences are LGHDT and YNNKEL (reference sequence). Trimming shortened V by 4 bases and J by 8 bases, and 14 bases separated the two germline ends. The CDR3 coding sequence is TGTGCCAGCAGCCTGGACAGCCTGGGGGAAAAACTGTTTTTT. As protein: CASSLDSLGEKLFF.

The V call is TRBV5-1, the J call TRBJ1-1, with TRBD1 as a possible D gene (6 bases). With 0 bases removed from V and 0 bases from J, the gap between germline ends came to 15 bases. CDR3 length: 17 amino acids. Germline values: CDR1 SGHRS, CDR2 YFSETQ. CDR3 in amino acids: CASSLGQGIIMNTEAFF. In nucleotides, the CDR3 is TGCGCCAGCAGCTTGGGGCAGGGGATAATTATGAACACTGAAGCTTTCTTT.

This clonotype was found many times. The genes are TRBV7-2 and TRBJ1-5; D remains ambiguous. Per the germline V gene, CDR1 is SGHTA and CDR2 is FQGNSA. The CDR3 is 17 amino acids. V lost 3 bases and J 0 bases, leaving 15 bases between the germline ends. The CDR3 DNA reads TGTGCCAGCAGCTTTTACGGAGGCCCGTATAGCAATCAGCCCCAGCATTTT. Translating gives CASSFYGGPYSNQPQHF.

In its sample, this clonotype was seen many times. The genes are TRBV5-1 and TRBJ1-1; possible D gene TRBD1, 5 bases. The germline V and J ends were trimmed by 0 bases and 4 bases, with 13 bases remaining between them. There are 15 residues in the CDR3. CDR1 and CDR2 from the germline V gene are SGHRS and YFSETQ. Written as DNA, the CDR3 is TGCGCCAGCAGCTTGGATGGGCAGGGTCGCACTGAAGCTTTCTTT. It encodes CASSLDGQGRTEAFF.

This clonotype occurred many times. The chain links TRBV6-2 or TRBV6-3 to TRBJ2-7, with 10 bases aligning to TRBD2. The germline gives CDR1 MNHEY, CDR2 SVGEGT. The CDR3 sequence is 15 residues long. With 5 bases clipped from V and 3 bases from J, the junction kept 7 bases outside the gene matches. The CDR3 DNA sequence: TGTGCCAGCAGTGACGGGGCTAGCGGGGGCTACGAGCAGTACTTC. It encodes CASSDGASGGYEQYF.

This clonotype appeared many times. J is TRBJ2-7 and V is TRBV15; the D gene is possibly TRBD1 (5 bases). Germline V lookup: CDR1 LNHNV, CDR2 YYDKDF (reference sequence). Between the trimmed V and J ends, which lost 8 bases and 3 bases, there was a span of 11 bases. The length of the CDR3 is 12 residues. CDR3 amino acids: CATQGHHYEQYF. In nucleotides, the CDR3 is TGTGCCACCCAGGGTCACCACTACGAGCAGTACTTC. The variable domain in full, completed from reference TRBV15 and TRBJ2-7, reads DAMVIQNPRYQVTQFGKPVTLSCSQTLNHNVMYWYQQKSSQAPKLLFHYYDKDFNNEADTPDNFQSRRPNTSFCFLDIRSPGLGDTAMYLCATQGHHYEQYFGPGTRLTVT.

This clonotype came up many times. The gene calls are TRBV5-1 and TRBJ2-7; D is ambiguous. This CDR3 has 12 residues. The V end was cut by 4 bases, the J end by 4 bases, with 9 bases between. Germline assignment: CDR1 SGHRS and CDR2 YFSETQ. In DNA, the CDR3 is TGCGCCAGCAGCGAAGACTGGTACGAGCAGTACTTC. Encoded protein: CASSEDWYEQYF.

There are many counts of this clonotype. The genes are TRBV5-1 and TRBJ2-3; 8 nucleotides match TRBD2. Germline CDR1 is SGHRS and CDR2 is YFSETQ. The CDR3 covers 15 residues. Trimming at V came to 0 bases and at J to 1 base, leaving 1 base not matched to a gene. This chain's CDR3 is CASSLVGGGTDTQYF. Written as DNA, the CDR3 is TGCGCCAGCAGCTTGGTCGGGGGGGGCACAGATACGCAGTATTTT.

This clonotype appeared many times. The chain uses TRBV20-1 and TRBJ2-1; D tentatively fits TRBD1 or TRBD2 (5 bases each). Germline V gives CDR1 DFQATT, CDR2 SNEGSKA (reference sequence). Trimming pared 3 bases from V and 7 bases from J, leaving 10 bases between. The CDR3 covers 12 residues. The CDR3 spells CSASLGTNEQFF. The CDR3, as DNA: TGCAGTGCTAGCCTCGGGACGAATGAGCAGTTCTTC.

For this clonotype: A single base separates this from a much larger clone, so it may be a read error. This rearrangement joins TRBV3-1 to TRBJ1-2; no clear D. Germline V gene lookup returns CDR1 LGHDT and CDR2 YNNKEL (reference sequence). This CDR3 is 14 amino acids long. V was pared by 4 bases and J by 9 bases, with 18 bases between. DNA for the CDR3: TGTGCCAGCAGCCCAAGACAAGCGCCCGGAAGCTACACCTTC. Protein sequence: CASSPRQAPGSYTF.

This clonotype was observed many times. V gene TRBV12-3 or TRBV12-4 combines with J gene TRBJ2-3, with TRBD2 identical over 13 bases. The CDR3 covers 16 residues. J lost 5 bases, V lost 3 bases, and 5 bases had no gene match. The CDR3 sequence is CASSLGTSGEIDTQYF. CDR3 coding DNA: TGTGCCAGCAGTTTGGGGACTAGCGGGGAGATAGATACGCAGTATTTT.

The chain employs TRBV7-8 and TRBJ2-7; TRBD2 aligns across 8 bases. Unmatched junction bases numbered 13, after V lost 4 bases and J lost 2 bases. The germline gives CDR1 SGHVS, CDR2 FQNEAQ. This CDR3 has 17 amino acids. This chain's CDR3 is CASSSRAGANTAYEQYF. In DNA form, the CDR3 reads TGTGCCAGCAGCTCGAGAGCGGGGGCCAATACGGCCTACGAGCAGTACTTC.

This clonotype has at least ten counts. The chain recombines TRBV7-2 with TRBJ1-6, with D hard to call. The V end lost 4 bases, the J end lost 3 bases, and 10 bases lay between the germline ends. The CDR3 is 15 amino acids. CDR1 and CDR2 from the germline V gene are SGHTA and FQGNSA. The CDR3 here is CASSYLGSYNSPLHF. The DNA for the CDR3 is TGTGCCAGCAGCTACCTCGGGAGCTATAATTCACCCCTCCACTTT.

This clonotype was seen at least ten times. The gene calls are TRBV7-2 and TRBJ2-1, with D possibly TRBD2 on 7 matching bases. The CDR3 consists of 16 residues. The V end was cut by 2 bases, the J end by 5 bases, with 16 bases between. From germline, CDR1 is SGHTA and CDR2 FQGNSA. The CDR3 protein is CASSLKRGARNNEQFF. CDR3 bases: TGTGCCAGCAGCTTAAAACGGGGGGCTCGAAACAATGAGCAGTTCTTC.

This clonotype was seen repeatedly, ten times or more. The chain has TRBV7-9 and TRBJ2-1, with a tentative D call TRBD1 (5 bases). Germline loops: CDR1 SEHNR, CDR2 FQNEAQ (reference sequence). Trimming pared 2 bases from V and 5 bases from J, leaving 13 bases between. CDR3 length equals 15 residues. The CDR3: CASSLFQGLNNEQFF. The CDR3 DNA follows: TGTGCCAGCAGCTTATTTCAGGGTCTGAACAATGAGCAGTTCTTC.

This sequence joins TRBV18 and TRBJ2-7; 9 nucleotides line up with TRBD1. Trimming removed 0 bases from V and 6 bases from J; junction bases left unmatched: 9. The CDR3 consists of 16 residues. Germline V gene lookup returns CDR1 KGHSH and CDR2 LQKENI. CDR3 in amino acids: CASSPPRGQGRFEQYF. The CDR3 region has the DNA TGTGCCAGCTCACCACCTCGAGGACAGGGGCGATTCGAGCAGTACTTC.

At least ten counts were recorded for this clonotype. For the CDR3, the DNA is TGCGCCAGCAGCCTGGACGGGCTCGGCTACGAGCAGTACTTC. Amino acids: CASSLDGLGYEQYF. V gene TRBV5-1 combines with J gene TRBJ2-7; D remains unclear. V shed 4 bases and J shed 3 bases, with 14 bases lying between them. The CDR3 is 14 residues long. The germline gives CDR1 SGHRS, CDR2 YFSETQ.

To note about this clonotype: One end of the junction is discordant with germline, which a read error may explain. V usage is TRBV6-2 or TRBV6-3 and J usage is TRBJ1-2; D is ambiguous. The CDR3 spans 12 residues. Looked up from germline, CDR1 is MNHEY and CDR2 is SVGEGT. In DNA form, the CDR3 reads TGTGCCATCACCCCTCGCCTAGGAGGCTATACCTTC. It is translated as CAITPRLGGYTF.

This clonotype was recorded many times. The V call is TRBV4-3, the J call TRBJ1-1; tentatively, D is TRBD1 (6 bases). The germline gives CDR1 LGHNA, CDR2 YSLEER. The CDR3 consists of 16 residues. V lost 0 bases to trimming and J lost 0 bases, with 11 bases between them. The CDR3 here is CASSQDSRGVNTEAFF. The DNA for the CDR3 is TGCGCCAGCAGCCAAGATTCCAGGGGCGTGAACACTGAAGCTTTCTTT.

The rearrangement joins TRBV29-1 to TRBJ2-7; maybe TRBD2 (5 bases). This CDR3 is 11 amino acids long. Trimming pared 4 bases from V and 3 bases from J, leaving 7 bases between. Germline CDR1 and CDR2: SQVTM and ANQGSEA. CDR3 nucleotide sequence: TGCAGCGTTGGACGGGACTACGAGCAGTACTTC. This gives the protein CSVGRDYEQYF.

This clonotype was seen at least ten times. The chain couples TRBV12-3 or TRBV12-4 to TRBJ2-5, with D tentatively TRBD2 (5 bases). This CDR3 has 14 residues. The V gene lost 7 bases and the J gene lost 6 bases, with 18 bases spanning the gap. DNA for the CDR3: TGTGCCAGCACCCCGTTCGGCGGCGGGCAGACCCAGTACTTC. Protein: CASTPFGGGQTQYF.

This clonotype was picked up a small number of times. The genes are TRBV12-3 or TRBV12-4 and TRBJ2-5, with D possibly matching TRBD2 (7 bases). V dropped 6 bases and J dropped 0 bases, with 17 bases sitting between them. The CDR3 has 16 residues. The CDR3 region is CASSLEGGRDQETQYF. CDR3 coding DNA: TGTGCCAGCAGCCTCGAGGGGGGGAGAGACCAAGAGACCCAGTACTTC.

The table lists this clonotype with many counts. V is TRBV5-1 and J is TRBJ2-7; D may be TRBD1 or TRBD2 (5 bases each). This CDR3 region has 16 residues. The germline V gene encodes CDR1 SGHRS and CDR2 YFSETQ. Trimming stripped 0 bases from V and 2 bases from J, with 15 bases between. The chain's CDR3 is CASSLAGVGETYEQYF. The CDR3 bases are TGCGCCAGCAGCTTGGCAGGTGTAGGGGAGACCTACGAGCAGTACTTC. Full variable domain (remainder filled in from reference TRBV5-1 and TRBJ2-7): KAGVTQTPRYLIKTRGQQVTLSCSPISGHRSVSWYQQTPGQGLQFLFEYFSETQRNKGNFPGRFSGRQFSNSRSEMNVSTLELGDSALYLCASSLAGVGETYEQYFGPGTRLTVT.